This note documents a single T cell receptor beta chain sequence. Individuals drawn from 20 to 25 US areas were roughly 18 to 95 years old. A case of COVID-19 had been met by exposed participants within 2 weeks before study entry. The CDR3 consists of 16 residues. Per germline, CDR1 MNHNY and CDR2 SVGAGI (reference sequence). V lost 3 bases and J lost 6; bases outside the gene matches: 5. This specimen comes from a study of blood T cell repertoires in COVID-19. Original methodology: Reference gene primer amplification gave estimated nucleated cell counts. Here immunoSEQ multiplex PCR was the method, and the copy in TCRdb shows in-frame clones only, minus some. V, J and clone size are taken as reported in that table, and D and trimming were inferred from the DNA itself. This repertoire shows almost 350,000 clones, 88% found once; its top ten account for 1%.

The TCR comes from a woman under 40 who had been exposed to COVID-19. Source material: PBMCs or T cells enriched from blood (not recorded which). The V call is TRBV6-6, the J call TRBJ2-2; 12 nucleotides align to TRBD1. DNA of the CDR3: TGTGCCAGCAGTTATGAGGGACAGGGGGCCGCCGGGGAGCTGTTTTTT. The encoded protein is CASSYEGQGAAGELFF.